The 5 T cell receptor beta chains given below trace back to one sample, sequenced in a study of blood T cell repertoires in COVID-19. Clones were read by immunoSEQ multiplex PCR, and TCRdb kept only the in-frame ones, dropping some. There are hundreds of thousands of clones in the sample; 88% occur only once, and around 0.9% lies in the top ten. Sequencing was performed on PBMCs or T cells enriched from blood (not recorded which). Receptors originate from a woman younger than 45 who had recovered from COVID-19.

This clone showed up just once. The CDR3 here is CARPGGELFF. The CDR3 bases are TGTGCCCGCCCCGGGGGGGAGCTGTTTTTT. J is TRBJ2-2 and V is TRBV6-4; the D is unclear. V shed 11 bases and J shed 8 bases, with 9 bases lying between them. CDR3 length: 10 residues. Germline lookup yields CDR1 MRHNA and CDR2 SNTAGT.

The rearrangement uses TRBV18 and TRBJ2-1; 8 positions match TRBD2. With V trimmed by 5 bases and J by 6 bases, 12 bases remained unmatched. Germline V gene lookup returns CDR1 KGHSH and CDR2 LQKENI. CDR3 length: 16 amino acids. Here the CDR3 reads CASSMQPGLVPNEQFF. As DNA, the CDR3 is TGTGCCAGCTCAATGCAGCCGGGACTAGTCCCCAATGAGCAGTTCTTC.

This clone turned up a few times. The rearrangement uses TRBV9 and TRBJ2-1, with 8 nucleotides matching TRBD1. This CDR3 spans 16 amino acids. J gave up 3 bases and V 0 bases, and 5 bases lay outside the gene matches. Germline loops: CDR1 SGDLS, CDR2 YYNGEE. The CDR3 reads CASSVVPGGDYNEQFF. In nucleotides, the CDR3 is TGTGCCAGCAGCGTAGTTCCAGGGGGCGACTACAATGAGCAGTTCTTC.

This chain uses TRBV18 with TRBJ2-5; D is perhaps TRBD2 (6 bases). Trimming left V 1 base short and J 6 bases short, with 21 bases between. Germline V gene sequence: CDR1 KGHSH, CDR2 LQKENI. This CDR3 region has 17 residues. This chain's CDR3 is CASSPQASGSTGQTQYF. CDR3 DNA sequence: TGTGCCAGCTCACCACAGGCTTCCGGGAGTACTGGGCAGACCCAGTACTTC.

Comment on this clone: At the DNA level, this CDR3 is encoded by other sequences in the same sample as well. CDR3 bases: TGTGCCAGCAGTTACTCGACAGGGGGAGCAGAGACCCAGTACTTC. It specifies CASSYSTGGAETQYF. The rearrangement links TRBV6-2 or TRBV6-3 to TRBJ2-5; 9 nucleotides agree with TRBD1. The V and J ends lost 0 bases and 4 bases, in that order; junction bases with no gene match: 3. CDR1 is MNHEY and CDR2 is SVGEGT in the germline V gene. The CDR3 totals 15 residues.